This T cell receptor (beta chain) was identified in a study of blood T cell repertoires in COVID-19. Study at large: The United States, Italy and Spain were the sources of the acute and convalescent COVID-19 samples. PBMCs, B-cell-depleted T cells, or T cells were the source of the cDNA or gDNA that made up the material.

Sequencing used immunoSEQ multiplex PCR; TCRdb keeps in-frame clones, though not all of them. The sample has 50,000 or so clones, about 82% seen once. The CDR3 contains 15 residues. The germline V gene encodes CDR1 SNHLY and CDR2 FYNNEI. The V and J ends lost 6 bases and 0 bases respectively, with 12 bases between them. Sequenced sample: peripheral blood. The chain recombines TRBV2 with TRBJ1-5; D unclear. The clonotype comes from a woman in her sixties or seventies with acute or convalescent COVID-19. CDR3 coding DNA: TGTGCCAGCAGCTTAGGAGGACTTAGCAATCAGCCCCAGCATTTT. Residues: CASSLGGLSNQPQHF.